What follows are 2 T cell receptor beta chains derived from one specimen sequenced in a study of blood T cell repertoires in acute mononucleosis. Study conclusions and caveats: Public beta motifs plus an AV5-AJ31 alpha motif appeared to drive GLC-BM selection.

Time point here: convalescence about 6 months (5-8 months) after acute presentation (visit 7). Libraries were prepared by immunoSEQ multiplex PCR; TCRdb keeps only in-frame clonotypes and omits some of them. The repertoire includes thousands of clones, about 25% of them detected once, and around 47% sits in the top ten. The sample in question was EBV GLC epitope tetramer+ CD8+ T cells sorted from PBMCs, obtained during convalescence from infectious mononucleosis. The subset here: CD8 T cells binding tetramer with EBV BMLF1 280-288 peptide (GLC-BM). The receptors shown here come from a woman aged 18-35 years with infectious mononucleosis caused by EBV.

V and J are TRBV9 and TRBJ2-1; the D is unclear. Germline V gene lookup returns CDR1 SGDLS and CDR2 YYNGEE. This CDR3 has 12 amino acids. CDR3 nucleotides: TGTGATGGCAGCGTAGTAGGTAATGAGCAGTTCTTC. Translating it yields CDGSVVGNEQFF.

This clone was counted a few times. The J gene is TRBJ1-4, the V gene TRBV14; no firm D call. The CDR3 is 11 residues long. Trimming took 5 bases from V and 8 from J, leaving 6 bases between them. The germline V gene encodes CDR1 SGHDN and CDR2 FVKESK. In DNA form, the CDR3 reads TGTGCCAGCAGCTTCGGGGAAAAACTGTTTTTT. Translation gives CASSFGEKLFF.